The entry below describes one T cell receptor beta chain. Antigen specificity is unknown. These data belong to a study of OX40 agonist ivuxolimab in advanced cancers. Overall study: Allowance was made for prior anti-PD-1, anti-PD-L1 or anti-CTLA-4 therapy, and around 41% had some.

Germline V lookup: CDR1 SGHVS, CDR2 FQNEAQ. V lost 5 bases, J lost 1 base, and 6 bases stayed unmatched. This CDR3 contains 15 residues. Study results and caveats: There were also nonresponders showing low normalized T-cell clonal expansion.

Here immunoSEQ multiplex PCR was the method, and the copy in TCRdb shows in-frame clones only, minus some. This table has fewer than 55,000 clones, approximately 80% appearing once. Autoimmune disease history or systemic immunosuppression excluded patients. The V call is TRBV7-8, the J call TRBJ2-7; 9 positions match TRBD2. This clonotype originated in an adult with an advanced solid tumor such as melanoma, head and neck, liver or kidney cancer. Specimen: CD4+ or CD8+ T cells sorted from blood, collected in a trial of the OX40 agonist ivuxolimab. The CDR3 bases are TGTGCCAGCAGCCCTAGCGGGACTCTTTCCTACGAGCAGTACTTC. This sequence encodes CASSPSGTLSYEQYF.